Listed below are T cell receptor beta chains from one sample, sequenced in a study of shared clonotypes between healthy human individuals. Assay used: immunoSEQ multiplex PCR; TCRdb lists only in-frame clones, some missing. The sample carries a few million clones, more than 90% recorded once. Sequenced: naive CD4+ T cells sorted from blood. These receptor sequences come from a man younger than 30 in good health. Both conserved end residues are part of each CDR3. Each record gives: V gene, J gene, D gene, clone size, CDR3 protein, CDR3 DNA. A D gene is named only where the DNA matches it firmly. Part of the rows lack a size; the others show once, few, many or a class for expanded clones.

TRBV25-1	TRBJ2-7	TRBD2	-	CASSDRTSLYEQYF	TGTGCCAGCAGTGACAGGACTAGTCTCTACGAGCAGTACTTC
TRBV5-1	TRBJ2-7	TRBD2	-	CASSTEPGLRAGARYEQYF	TGCGCCAGCAGCACCGAACCGGGACTAAGAGCGGGGGCAAGATACGAGCAGTACTTC
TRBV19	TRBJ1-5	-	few	CASSPREPKPQHF	TGTGCCAGTAGTCCCAGGGAACCTAAGCCCCAGCATTTT
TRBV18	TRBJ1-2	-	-	CASSPPSGGYTF	TGTGCCAGCTCACCACCGAGCGGTGGCTACACCTTC
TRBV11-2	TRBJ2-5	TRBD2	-	CASSLDGTSQETQYF	TGTGCCAGCAGCTTGGACGGGACTAGCCAAGAGACCCAGTACTTC
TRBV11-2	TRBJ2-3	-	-	CASSLDLGAGERTDTQYF	TGTGCCAGCAGCTTAGATCTGGGGGCGGGAGAGCGCACAGATACGCAGTATTTT
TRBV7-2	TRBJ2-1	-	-	CASSLVGNEQFF	TGTGCCAGCAGCTTAGTCGGCAATGAGCAGTTCTTC
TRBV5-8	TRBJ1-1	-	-	CASSLPRGIGEAFF	TGTGCCAGCAGCTTGCCCAGGGGAATAGGTGAAGCTTTCTTT
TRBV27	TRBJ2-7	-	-	CASSLETGAYEQYF	TGTGCCAGCAGTTTGGAGACAGGCGCCTACGAGCAGTACTTC
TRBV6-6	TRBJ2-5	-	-	CASSYGGSQETQYF	TGTGCCAGCAGTTACGGGGGGAGCCAAGAGACCCAGTACTTC
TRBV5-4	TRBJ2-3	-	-	CASSHGLPLTDTQYF	TGTGCCAGCAGCCATGGACTACCACTCACAGATACGCAGTATTTT
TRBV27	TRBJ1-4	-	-	CASSFTKRTRVSGGLCEKLFF	TGTGCCAGCAGTTTTACCAAAAGAACCAGGGTTTCGGGGGGGCTTTGTGAAAAACTGTTTTTT
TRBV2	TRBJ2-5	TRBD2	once	CASSEGGRGGGETQYF	TGTGCCAGCAGTGAAGGTGGGCGGGGGGGCGGAGAGACCCAGTACTTC
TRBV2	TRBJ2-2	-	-	CASSQGNTGELFF	TGTGCCAGCAGCCAGGGGAATACCGGGGAGCTGTTTTTT
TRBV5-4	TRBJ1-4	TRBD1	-	CASSPGQHATNEKLFF	TGTGCCAGCTCCCCGGGACAGCATGCAACTAATGAAAAACTGTTTTTT
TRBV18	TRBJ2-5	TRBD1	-	CASSQGAGETQYF	TGTGCCAGCTCCCAGGGGGCTGGGGAGACCCAGTACTTC
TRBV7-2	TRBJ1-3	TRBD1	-	CASSQDRDGNTIYF	TGTGCCAGCAGCCAAGACAGGGACGGAAACACCATATATTTT
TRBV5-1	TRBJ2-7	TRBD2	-	CATRRTSFDEQYF	TGCGCCACCAGGAGGACTAGCTTCGACGAGCAGTACTTC
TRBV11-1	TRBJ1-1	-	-	CASSLIPPGTEAFF	TGTGCCAGCAGCTTGATCCCCCCGGGCACTGAAGCTTTCTTT
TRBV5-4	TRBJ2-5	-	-	CASSQMLGLQETQYF	TGTGCCAGCAGCCAGATGTTGGGTCTCCAAGAGACCCAGTACTTC
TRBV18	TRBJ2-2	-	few	CASSPRGTGELFF	TGTGCCAGCTCACCACGGGGAACCGGGGAGCTGTTTTTT
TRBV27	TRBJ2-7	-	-	CASRSWKGGSHEQYF	TGTGCCAGCAGGTCCTGGAAAGGGGGTAGCCACGAGCAGTACTTC
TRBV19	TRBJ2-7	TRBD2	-	CASSLSGSSYEQYF	TGTGCCAGTAGTCTTAGCGGGAGTTCCTACGAGCAGTACTTC
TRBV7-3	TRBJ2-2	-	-	CASSLESGNRGELFF	TGTGCCAGCAGCTTAGAGTCTGGGAATCGCGGGGAGCTGTTTTTT
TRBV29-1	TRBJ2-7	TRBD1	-	CSVGTDRGQIVSYEQYF	TGCAGCGTTGGAACGGACAGGGGGCAGATCGTCTCCTACGAGCAGTACTTC
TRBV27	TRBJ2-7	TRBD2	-	CASREGGRVNEQYF	TGTGCCAGCCGGGAGGGCGGGAGAGTAAACGAGCAGTACTTC
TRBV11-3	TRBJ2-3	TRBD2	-	CASSPPGLAGGTSTDTQYF	TGTGCCAGCAGCCCCCCCGGACTAGCGGGAGGGACTAGCACAGATACGCAGTATTTT
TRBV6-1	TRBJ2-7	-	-	CASVPGAYEQYF	TGTGCCAGTGTACCGGGAGCCTACGAGCAGTACTTC
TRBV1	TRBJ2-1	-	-	CTSSPGSIQGAPSGEQFF	TGCACCAGCAGCCCCGGTTCAATACAGGGGGCCCCGTCGGGAGAGCAGTTCTTC
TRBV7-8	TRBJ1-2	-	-	CASSLAETSGYTF	TGTGCCAGCAGCTTAGCCGAGACAAGCGGCTACACCTTC
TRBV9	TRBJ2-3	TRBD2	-	CASSPGLADHTDTQYF	TGTGCCAGCAGCCCAGGACTAGCGGACCACACAGATACGCAGTATTTT
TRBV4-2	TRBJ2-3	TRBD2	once	CASSQAAGIAGPSTDTQYF	TGTGCCAGCAGCCAAGCCGCGGGCATAGCGGGGCCTAGCACAGATACGCAGTATTTT
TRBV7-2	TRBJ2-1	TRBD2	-	CASSPQTSGAYNEQFF	TGTGCCAGCAGCCCGCAGACTAGCGGAGCCTACAATGAGCAGTTCTTC
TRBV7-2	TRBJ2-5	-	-	CASSLGPGETQYF	TGTGCCAGCAGCTTAGGGCCGGGGGAGACCCAGTACTTC
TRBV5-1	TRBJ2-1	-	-	CASRAAVVDEQFF	TGCGCCAGCCGAGCAGCAGTAGTCGATGAGCAGTTCTTC
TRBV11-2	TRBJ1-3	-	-	CASSSRRGGQRAGNTIYF	TGTGCCAGCAGCTCCCGGCGGGGGGGGCAGAGGGCTGGAAACACCATATATTTT
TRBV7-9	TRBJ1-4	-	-	CASSLRGLGANEKLFF	TGTGCCAGCAGCTTACGGGGACTAGGGGCTAATGAAAAACTGTTTTTT
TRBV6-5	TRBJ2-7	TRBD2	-	CASRRTSGPYEQYF	TGTGCCAGCAGACGGACTAGCGGGCCGTACGAGCAGTACTTC
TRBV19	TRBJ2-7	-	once	CASKGRASYEQYF	TGTGCCAGTAAAGGCAGGGCCTCCTACGAGCAGTACTTC
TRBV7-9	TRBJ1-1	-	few	CASSFGSGTEAFF	TGTGCCAGCAGCTTTGGGTCGGGCACTGAAGCTTTCTTT
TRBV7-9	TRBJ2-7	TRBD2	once	CASSLAESMAGGPVYEQYF	TGTGCCAGCAGCTTAGCGGAGAGTATGGCGGGAGGGCCTGTCTACGAGCAGTACTTC
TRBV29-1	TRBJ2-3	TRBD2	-	CSVGPGRAGADTQYF	TGCAGCGTTGGTCCCGGGAGGGCCGGCGCAGATACGCAGTATTTT
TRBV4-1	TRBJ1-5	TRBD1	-	CASSQRQGVASQPQHF	TGCGCCAGCAGCCAACGACAGGGGGTTGCTTCACAGCCCCAGCATTTT
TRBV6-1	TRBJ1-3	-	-	CASPNAGADGTIYF	TGTGCCAGTCCTAACGCAGGGGCGGACGGCACCATATATTTT
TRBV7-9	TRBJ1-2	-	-	CASSLAQGPLYGYTF	TGTGCCAGCAGCTTAGCGCAGGGCCCTCTCTATGGCTACACCTTC
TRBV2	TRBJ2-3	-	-	CASSGVAERTDTQYF	TGTGCCAGCAGTGGGGTAGCGGAACGCACAGATACGCAGTATTTT
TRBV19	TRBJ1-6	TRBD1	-	CASRIQGQNSPLHF	TGTGCCAGTAGAATACAGGGGCAGAATTCACCCCTCCACTTT
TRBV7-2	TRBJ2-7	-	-	CASSPGVRQYF	TGTGCCAGCAGCCCAGGGGTCAGGCAGTACTTC
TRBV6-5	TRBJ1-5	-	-	CASSYSSGRGDQPQHF	TGTGCCAGCAGTTACTCGAGCGGAAGGGGGGATCAGCCCCAGCATTTT
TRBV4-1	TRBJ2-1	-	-	CASSQEEVASLPYNEQFF	TGCGCCAGCAGCCAAGAGGAAGTGGCTAGCCTGCCCTACAATGAGCAGTTCTTC
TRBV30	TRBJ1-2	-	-	CAWSVTPDYGYTF	TGTGCCTGGAGTGTAACCCCAGACTATGGCTACACCTTC
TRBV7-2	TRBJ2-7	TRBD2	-	CASSLSGTSEIYEQYF	TGTGCCAGCAGCTTAAGCGGGACTAGCGAGATTTACGAGCAGTACTTC
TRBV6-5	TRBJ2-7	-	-	CASSYTAGTYEQYF	TGTGCCAGCAGTTACACGGCGGGGACGTACGAGCAGTACTTC
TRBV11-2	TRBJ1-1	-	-	CASSQIRTEAFF	TGTGCCAGCAGCCAAATCCGGACTGAAGCTTTCTTT
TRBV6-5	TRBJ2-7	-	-	CASRMRGPTYEQYF	TGTGCCAGCAGGATGAGGGGTCCAACCTACGAGCAGTACTTC